Below, 14 T cell receptor beta chains from the same sample are listed, as sequenced in a study of blood T cells in healthy people across ages. Combining a sample-barcoded 5' primer with a J-beta primer mix, a second PCR ran for roughly 6 to 12 cycles. TCRdb called the 5' RACE reads again in MiXCR, with one record for every CDR3 protein. The sample lists 600,000 or so distinct CDR3 sequences, less than 60% occurring once. Sequencing was performed on blood. Receptors were obtained from a man older than 75 in good health.

This chain connects TRBV12-3 or TRBV12-4 to TRBJ1-5; D is undetermined. V gave up 1 base and J gave up 7 bases, with 8 bases separating them. CDR3 size: 13 residues. The CDR3 is CASSLVSEQPQHF. The DNA for the CDR3 is TGTGCCAGCAGTTTAGTGTCCGAGCAGCCCCAGCATTTT.

The V and J genes are TRBV9 and TRBJ2-7; 10 nucleotides line up with TRBD1. J lost 2 bases, V lost 4 bases, and 6 bases had no gene match. The CDR3 is made up of 15 amino acids. Looked up from germline, CDR1 is SGDLS and CDR2 is YYNGEE. CDR3 region: CASSTLTGGAYEQYF. As DNA, the CDR3 is TGTGCCAGCAGCACACTGACAGGGGGCGCCTACGAGCAGTACTTC.

This rearrangement joins TRBV11-2 to TRBJ2-3; TRBD2 agrees at 9 bases. The CDR3 consists of 16 residues. Germline CDR1 is SGHAT and CDR2 is FQNNGV. The junction had 12 bases not matched to a gene; V was cut back by 5 bases and J by 6 bases. This CDR3 reads CASSQRAGGSPDTQYF. CDR3 in DNA: TGTGCCAGCAGCCAAAGAGCGGGAGGCAGTCCTGATACGCAGTATTTT. Filled out from reference TRBV11-2 and TRBJ2-3, the complete variable domain reads EAGVAQSPRYKIIEKRQSVAFWCNPISGHATLYWYQQILGQGPKLLIQFQNNGVVDDSQLPKDRFSAERLKGVDSTLKIQPAKLEDSAVYLCASSQRAGGSPDTQYFGPGTRLTVL.

This clonotype appeared a few times. The chain employs TRBV5-1 and TRBJ1-2, with D possibly being TRBD1 (6 bases). Germline V CDR1 and CDR2: SGHRS, YFSETQ. The CDR3 spans 14 residues. V shed 4 bases and J shed 2 bases, with 12 bases lying between them. CDR3 protein: CASSTAGTNYGYTF. The CDR3 DNA follows: TGCGCCAGCAGCACGGCCGGGACAAACTATGGCTACACCTTC.

The rearrangement links TRBV6-6 to TRBJ1-1; D perhaps matches TRBD1 (5 bases). Per germline, CDR1 MNHNY and CDR2 SVGAGI (reference sequence). V was pared by 7 bases and J by 5 bases, with 17 bases between. The CDR3 runs to 14 residues. The CDR3 nucleotides read TGTGCCAGCAATGTTGGGTCCTGGGGGACTGAAGCTTTCTTT. This sequence encodes CASNVGSWGTEAFF.

V and J are TRBV20-1 and TRBJ1-1, with TRBD1 identical over 7 bases. Germline trimming cut 6 bases from V and 3 bases from J; bases unmatched to any gene: 4. Germline CDR1 is DFQATT and CDR2 is SNEGSKA (reference sequence). This CDR3 comprises 12 residues. The CDR3 DNA reads as TGCAGTGCCACAGGGGATCACACTGAAGCTTTCTTT. Protein: CSATGDHTEAFF.

This clonotype has only a few counts. J is TRBJ2-3 and V is TRBV6-2 or TRBV6-3; the match to TRBD2 covers 10 bases. This CDR3 comprises 17 residues. Germline V gene sequence: CDR1 MNHEY, CDR2 SVGEGT. Losses at the gene ends were 4 bases for V and 6 bases for J; bases not matched to a gene: 13. CDR3 loop: CASSFPLAGLSRDTQYF. CDR3 DNA: TGTGCCAGCAGTTTCCCACTAGCGGGACTCAGCAGGGATACGCAGTATTTT.

The table lists this clonotype with many counts. This chain joins TRBV6-5 and TRBJ2-7; D possibly corresponds to TRBD1 (6 bases). Trimming removed 5 bases at V and 3 bases at J, with 11 bases between. Germline V gene lookup returns CDR1 MNHEY and CDR2 SVGAGI. The CDR3 runs to 13 residues. This chain's CDR3 is CASSDEGGYEQYF. The CDR3 DNA sequence: TGTGCCAGCAGTGACGAAGGGGGCTACGAGCAGTACTTC.

This clonotype has just a few counts. The chain is built from TRBV20-1 and TRBJ1-2, with D maybe TRBD1 (5 bases). V shed 6 bases and J shed 8 bases, with 19 bases lying between them. The CDR3 is 13 amino acids. The germline gives CDR1 DFQATT, CDR2 SNEGSKA (reference sequence). CDR3 protein: CSARGAGSKGYTF. The DNA for the CDR3 is TGCAGTGCGAGGGGTGCCGGGTCTAAGGGCTACACCTTC.

This clonotype was counted only a few times. V usage is TRBV30 and J usage is TRBJ2-7; the D gene could be TRBD1 or TRBD2 (5 bases each). The end of the DNA is better explained by TRBJ2-5, so the J call may be wrong. Germline lookup yields CDR1 GTSNPN and CDR2 SVGIG (reference sequence). CDR3 size: 14 residues. In DNA form, the CDR3 reads TGTGCCTGGAGTCCCTCTACCAGGGACCGGACCCAGTACTTC. Protein sequence: CAWSPSTRDRTQYF.

This clonotype was seen more than once but under ten times. The rearrangement joins TRBV11-1 to TRBJ2-7, with D hard to call. Germline values: CDR1 SGHAT, CDR2 FQDESV (reference sequence). V dropped 1 base and J dropped 5 bases, with 15 bases sitting between them. The length of the CDR3 is 15 residues. In DNA form, the CDR3 reads TGTGCCAGCAGCTTAGAGGGCAGAACTTCCGACGAGCAGTACTTC. Translation gives CASSLEGRTSDEQYF.

Worth noting for this clonotype: The junction departs from germline at one end; a sequencing error may be responsible. The J gene is TRBJ1-4, the V gene TRBV29-1; TRBD1 is a possible D gene (5 bases). Germline CDR1 reads SQVTM; CDR2 reads ANQGSEA. The CDR3 is 12 amino acids. Written as DNA, the CDR3 is TGTGCCGCCGGCCGGGGGTATGAAAAACTGTTTTTT. It encodes CAAGRGYEKLFF. The variable domain in full, with the rest retrieved from reference TRBV29-1 and TRBJ1-4, is SAVISQKPSRDICQRGTSLTIQCQVDSQVTMMFWYRQQPGQSLTLIATANQGSEATYESGFVIDKFPISRPNLTFSTLTVSNMSPEDSSIYLCAAGRGYEKLFFGSGTQLSVL.

This clonotype was observed at least ten times. The chain has TRBV6-5 and TRBJ1-5; 7 positions match TRBD1. The germline V gene has CDR1 MNHEY and CDR2 SVGAGI. J lost 0 bases, V lost 0 bases, and 8 bases had no gene match. The CDR3 is 18 residues long. The CDR3 DNA is TGTGCCAGCAGTTACTCCCTCCCTGGGACAGATAGCAATCAGCCCCAGCATTTT. Translation: CASSYSLPGTDSNQPQHF.

This clonotype was found many times. The chain couples TRBV6-5 to TRBJ2-7; 7 bases align to TRBD1. Germline V gene data show CDR1 as MNHEY and CDR2 as SVGAGI. The CDR3 totals 13 residues. V lost 5 bases, J lost 2 bases, and 3 bases stayed unmatched. CDR3 nucleotides: TGTGCCAGCAGTCGACAGGGAACCTACGAGCAGTACTTC. This translates into CASSRQGTYEQYF.